Listed below are T cell receptor beta chains from one sample, sequenced in a study of cytomegalovirus exposure and HLA in healthy donors. The data were produced by immunoSEQ multiplex PCR, yet TCRdb's version contains in-frame clones alone and is incomplete. The table has 98,000 or so clones, over 60% seen once; the top ten hold about 5%. The sample was PBMCs. These receptors were collected from a woman aged 18-29 years in good health and CMV-seropositive. Both conserved end residues are part of each CDR3. For some rows the clone size is stated as once, few or many, or as a class when expanded; others skip it.

clone_size: -; j_call: TRBJ1-5; v_call: TRBV30; cdr3_aa: CAWSRDSTNQPQHF
clone_size: -; j_call: TRBJ2-5; v_call: TRBV28; cdr3_aa: CASRHLKAGGPRETQYF
clone_size: -; j_call: TRBJ1-5; v_call: TRBV19; cdr3_aa: CASSTGQGLNQPQHF
clone_size: -; j_call: TRBJ2-5; v_call: TRBV11-2; cdr3_aa: CASSLVSLETQYF
clone_size: -; j_call: TRBJ1-1; v_call: TRBV2; cdr3_aa: CASSEGAITEAFF
clone_size: -; j_call: TRBJ2-3; v_call: TRBV7-9; cdr3_aa: CASSSPTSGGRSDTQYF
clone_size: -; j_call: TRBJ2-1; v_call: TRBV6-5; cdr3_aa: CASSYTEAVYNEQFF
clone_size: -; j_call: TRBJ1-5; v_call: TRBV27; cdr3_aa: CASRFGQAQPQHF
clone_size: -; j_call: TRBJ1-4; v_call: TRBV5-4; cdr3_aa: CASSLGGQGSNEKLFF
clone_size: -; j_call: TRBJ1-1; v_call: TRBV11-2; cdr3_aa: CASSLGEGGYTEAFF
clone_size: -; j_call: TRBJ2-5; v_call: TRBV29-1; cdr3_aa: CSVSDPQETQYF
clone_size: -; j_call: TRBJ2-5; v_call: TRBV7-2; cdr3_aa: CASAVAGGPQETQYF
clone_size: -; j_call: TRBJ2-7; v_call: TRBV6-1; cdr3_aa: CASSNGLALEQYF
clone_size: few; j_call: TRBJ2-7; v_call: TRBV10-1; cdr3_aa: CASSGFEGLASYEQYF
clone_size: few; j_call: TRBJ1-2; v_call: TRBV28; cdr3_aa: CASSPGQFYGYTF
clone_size: -; j_call: TRBJ2-1; v_call: TRBV11-2; cdr3_aa: CASSSRSVEQFF
clone_size: -; j_call: TRBJ2-2; v_call: TRBV5-1; cdr3_aa: CASSLAVVPNTGELFF
clone_size: -; j_call: TRBJ2-7; v_call: TRBV7-9; cdr3_aa: CASSVGLLPEQYF
clone_size: -; j_call: TRBJ2-7; v_call: TRBV6-5; cdr3_aa: CASWGGPPLEQYF
clone_size: -; j_call: TRBJ1-5; v_call: TRBV19; cdr3_aa: CATGTGVNSNQPQHF
clone_size: -; j_call: TRBJ2-3; v_call: TRBV5-1; cdr3_aa: CASRRLAPDTQYF
clone_size: -; j_call: TRBJ2-7; v_call: TRBV7-2; cdr3_aa: CASSVTSGRYEQYF
clone_size: -; j_call: TRBJ1-2; v_call: TRBV10-3; cdr3_aa: CAISVAYGYTF
clone_size: few; j_call: TRBJ1-1; v_call: TRBV2; cdr3_aa: CASSQGQGATEAFF
clone_size: -; j_call: TRBJ2-3; v_call: TRBV29-1; cdr3_aa: CSVVRGGTGAADTQYF
clone_size: -; j_call: TRBJ2-1; v_call: TRBV2; cdr3_aa: CASSPGTTEQFF
clone_size: -; j_call: TRBJ2-1; v_call: TRBV7-2; cdr3_aa: CASSRWTSGGYNEQFF
clone_size: -; j_call: TRBJ2-3; v_call: TRBV18; cdr3_aa: CASSPVRTGSRTDTQYF
clone_size: -; j_call: TRBJ2-1; v_call: TRBV30; cdr3_aa: CAWSASGDEQFF
clone_size: -; j_call: TRBJ1-4; v_call: TRBV18; cdr3_aa: CASSGQGNGEKLFF
clone_size: -; j_call: TRBJ1-2; v_call: TRBV11-3; cdr3_aa: CASSPQAGYGYTF
clone_size: -; j_call: TRBJ2-5; v_call: TRBV7-6; cdr3_aa: CASSLAFSVETQYF
clone_size: -; j_call: TRBJ2-7; v_call: TRBV7-9; cdr3_aa: CASSLGGQGTYEQYF
clone_size: -; j_call: TRBJ1-5; v_call: TRBV19; cdr3_aa: CASSWTARDQPQHF
clone_size: -; j_call: TRBJ2-6; v_call: TRBV6-1; cdr3_aa: CASSGLTGPSGANVLTF
clone_size: -; j_call: TRBJ2-2; v_call: TRBV7-3; cdr3_aa: CASSPLAQGTGELFF
clone_size: -; j_call: TRBJ2-1; v_call: TRBV28; cdr3_aa: CASMDAGRYNEQFF
clone_size: -; j_call: TRBJ2-7; v_call: TRBV18; cdr3_aa: CATSGGGPYEQYF
clone_size: -; j_call: TRBJ1-1; v_call: TRBV6-5; cdr3_aa: CASSEGGGNTEAFF
clone_size: -; j_call: TRBJ2-1; v_call: TRBV7-9; cdr3_aa: CASSPRTSFYNEQFF
clone_size: -; j_call: TRBJ2-2; v_call: TRBV7-9; cdr3_aa: CASSGGTGWNGELFF
clone_size: -; j_call: TRBJ2-5; v_call: TRBV13; cdr3_aa: CASSSGTSGRQETQYF
clone_size: -; j_call: TRBJ2-5; v_call: TRBV13; cdr3_aa: CASSLGQGGTQYF
clone_size: -; j_call: TRBJ2-7; v_call: TRBV7-8; cdr3_aa: CASSYGQSYEQYF
clone_size: -; j_call: TRBJ1-1; v_call: TRBV5-5; cdr3_aa: CASRLTANTEAFF
clone_size: few; j_call: TRBJ1-2; v_call: TRBV6-5; cdr3_aa: CAILPGKGPYGYTF
clone_size: few; j_call: TRBJ2-1; v_call: TRBV6-5; cdr3_aa: CASRKGQGHEQFF